This T cell receptor beta chain emerged from a study of T cell repertoires in cytomegalovirus infection. Details on this clonotype: Antigen specificity is unknown.

General study results and limits: Clonotypes of TCR beta that were HLA-C-restricted and CMV-specific dominated the ex vivo response.

TCRdb processed the reads anew with MiXCR; each CDR3 protein has one entry. The sample lists about 220,000 distinct CDR3 sequences; 30% to 45% were seen once. The sample in question was CD8+ T cells from cultured PBMCs, obtained from culture after CMV antigen stimulation. This TCR came from a human donor in good health (CMV status not recorded). Some clones in this sample may be carry-over from other donors' samples.

CDR3 bases: TGCGCCAGCAGTGACCAGACAGCCTATAATTCACCCCTCCACTTT. Translating it yields CASSDQTAYNSPLHF. This chain links TRBV10-2 with TRBJ1-6, with D possibly being TRBD1 (5 bases). This CDR3 contains 15 residues. Germline V gene data show CDR1 as WSHSY and CDR2 as SAAADI. V was cut by 3 bases and J by 2 bases, with 8 bases left in between.